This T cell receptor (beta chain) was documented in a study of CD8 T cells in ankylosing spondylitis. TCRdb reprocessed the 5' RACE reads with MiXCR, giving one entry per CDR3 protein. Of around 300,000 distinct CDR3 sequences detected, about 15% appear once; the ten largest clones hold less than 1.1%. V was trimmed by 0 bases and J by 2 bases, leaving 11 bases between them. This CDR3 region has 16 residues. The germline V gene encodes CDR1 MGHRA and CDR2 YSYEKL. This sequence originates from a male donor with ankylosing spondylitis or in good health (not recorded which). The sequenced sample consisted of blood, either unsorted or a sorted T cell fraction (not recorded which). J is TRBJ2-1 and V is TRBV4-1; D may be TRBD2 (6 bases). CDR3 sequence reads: CASSQERRGAYNEQFF. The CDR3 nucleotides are TGCGCCAGCAGCCAAGAGAGGCGGGGTGCCTACAATGAGCAGTTCTTC.